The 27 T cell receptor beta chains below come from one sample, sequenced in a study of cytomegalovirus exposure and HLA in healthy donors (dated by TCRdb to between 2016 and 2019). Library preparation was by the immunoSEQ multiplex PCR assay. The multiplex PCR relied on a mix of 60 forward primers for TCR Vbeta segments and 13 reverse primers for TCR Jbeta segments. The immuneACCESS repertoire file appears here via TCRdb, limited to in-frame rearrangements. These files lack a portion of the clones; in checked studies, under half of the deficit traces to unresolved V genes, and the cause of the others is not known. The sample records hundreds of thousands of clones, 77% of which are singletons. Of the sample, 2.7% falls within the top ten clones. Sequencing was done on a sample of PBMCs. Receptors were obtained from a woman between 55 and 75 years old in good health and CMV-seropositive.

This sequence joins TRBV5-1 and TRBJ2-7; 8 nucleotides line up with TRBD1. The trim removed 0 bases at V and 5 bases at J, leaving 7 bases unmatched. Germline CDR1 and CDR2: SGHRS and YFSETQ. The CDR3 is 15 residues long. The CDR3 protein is CASSLADRGRDEQYF. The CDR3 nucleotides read TGCGCCAGCAGCTTGGCCGACAGGGGACGTGACGAGCAGTACTTC.

For the CDR3, the DNA is TGTGCCAGCAGCCTTTTGGGCCAGGGCTCCTACAATGAGCAGTTCTTC. It is translated as CASSLLGQGSYNEQFF. V and J are TRBV27 and TRBJ2-1, with a possible D match to TRBD1 (5 bases). CDR1 and CDR2 (germline): MNHEY, SMNVEV (reference sequence). V dropped 6 bases and J dropped 0 bases, with 15 bases sitting between them. CDR3 size: 16 residues.

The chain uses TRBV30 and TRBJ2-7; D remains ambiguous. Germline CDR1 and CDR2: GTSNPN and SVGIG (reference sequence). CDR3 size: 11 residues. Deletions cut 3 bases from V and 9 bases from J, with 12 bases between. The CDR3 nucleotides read TGTGCCTGGAGCACTATAGTAGGGCAGTACTTC. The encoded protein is CAWSTIVGQYF.

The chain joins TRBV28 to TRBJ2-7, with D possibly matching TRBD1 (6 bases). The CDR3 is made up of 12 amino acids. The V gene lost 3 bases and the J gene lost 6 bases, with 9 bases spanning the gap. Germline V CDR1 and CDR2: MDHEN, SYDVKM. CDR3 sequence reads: CASSFQGREQYF. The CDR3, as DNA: TGTGCCAGCAGTTTTCAGGGGCGCGAGCAGTACTTC.

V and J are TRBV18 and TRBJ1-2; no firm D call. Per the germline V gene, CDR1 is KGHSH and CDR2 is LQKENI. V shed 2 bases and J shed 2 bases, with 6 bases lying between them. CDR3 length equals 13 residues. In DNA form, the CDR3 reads TGTGCCAGCTCACCAGAACAGAACTATGGCTACACCTTC. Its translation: CASSPEQNYGYTF.

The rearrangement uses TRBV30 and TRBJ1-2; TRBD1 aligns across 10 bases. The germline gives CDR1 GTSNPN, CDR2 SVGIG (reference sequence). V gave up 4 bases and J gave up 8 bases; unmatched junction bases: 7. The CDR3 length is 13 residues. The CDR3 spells CAWNRQGAEGYTF. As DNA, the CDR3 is TGTGCCTGGAATCGACAGGGGGCGGAGGGCTACACCTTC.

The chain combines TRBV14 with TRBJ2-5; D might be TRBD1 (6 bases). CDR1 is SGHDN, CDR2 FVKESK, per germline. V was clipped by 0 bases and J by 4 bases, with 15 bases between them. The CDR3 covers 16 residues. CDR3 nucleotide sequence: TGTGCCAGCAGCCAAGAAGCCAGGGGTCCGGGAGAGACCCAGTACTTC. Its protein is CASSQEARGPGETQYF.

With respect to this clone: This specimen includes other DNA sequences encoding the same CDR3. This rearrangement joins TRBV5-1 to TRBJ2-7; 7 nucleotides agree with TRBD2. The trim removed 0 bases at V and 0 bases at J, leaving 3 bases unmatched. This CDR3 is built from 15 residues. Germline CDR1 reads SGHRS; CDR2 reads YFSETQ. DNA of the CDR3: TGCGCCAGCAGCTTGGTGGGCGGGAGCTCCTACGAGCAGTACTTC. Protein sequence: CASSLVGGSSYEQYF.

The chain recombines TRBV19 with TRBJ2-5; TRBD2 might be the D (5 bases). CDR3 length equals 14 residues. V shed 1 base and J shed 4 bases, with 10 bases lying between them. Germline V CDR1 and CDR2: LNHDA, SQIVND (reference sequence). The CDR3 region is CASSIGRRRETQYF. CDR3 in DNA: TGTGCCAGTAGTATAGGGAGGCGTCGAGAGACCCAGTACTTC.

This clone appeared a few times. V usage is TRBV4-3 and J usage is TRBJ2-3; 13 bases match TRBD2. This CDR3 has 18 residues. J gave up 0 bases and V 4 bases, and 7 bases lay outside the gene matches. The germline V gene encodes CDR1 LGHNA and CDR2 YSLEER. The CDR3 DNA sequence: TGCGCCAGCAGCCGAAGCCTGGGACTAGCGGGGAGCACAGATACGCAGTATTTT. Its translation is CASSRSLGLAGSTDTQYF.

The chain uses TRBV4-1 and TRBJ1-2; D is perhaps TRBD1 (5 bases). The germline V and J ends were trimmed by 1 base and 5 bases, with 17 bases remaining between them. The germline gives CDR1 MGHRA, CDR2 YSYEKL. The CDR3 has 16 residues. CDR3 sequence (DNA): TGCGCCAGCAGCCAAGGGCTTCGACAGACTGGGTATGGCTACACCTTC. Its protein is CASSQGLRQTGYGYTF.

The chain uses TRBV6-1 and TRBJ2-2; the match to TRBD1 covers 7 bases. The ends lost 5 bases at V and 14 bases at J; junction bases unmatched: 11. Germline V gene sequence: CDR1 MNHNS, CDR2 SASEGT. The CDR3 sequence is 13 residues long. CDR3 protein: CASSRLIDRVLFF. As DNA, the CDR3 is TGTGCCAGCAGTAGACTAATAGACAGGGTCCTGTTTTTT.

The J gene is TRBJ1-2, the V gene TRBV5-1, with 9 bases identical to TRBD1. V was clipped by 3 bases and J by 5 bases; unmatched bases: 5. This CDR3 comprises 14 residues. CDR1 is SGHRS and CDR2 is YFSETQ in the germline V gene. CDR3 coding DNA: TGCGCCAGCAGCTGGGACAGGGCCGATTATGGCTACACCTTC. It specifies CASSWDRADYGYTF.

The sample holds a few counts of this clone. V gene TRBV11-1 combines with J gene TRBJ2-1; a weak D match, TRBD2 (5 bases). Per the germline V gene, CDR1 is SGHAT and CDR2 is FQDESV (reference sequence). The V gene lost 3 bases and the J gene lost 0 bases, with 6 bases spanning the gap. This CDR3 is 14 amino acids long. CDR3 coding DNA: TGTGCCAGCAGCTTGAGGGTCTCCTACAATGAGCAGTTCTTC. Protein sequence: CASSLRVSYNEQFF.

CDR3 DNA sequence: TGTGCCAGCAGTTCAGGGCCCCCCAATGAAAAACTGTTTTTT. Translating gives CASSSGPPNEKLFF. This chain uses TRBV28 with TRBJ1-4; D perhaps matches TRBD1 (5 bases). Germline V lookup: CDR1 MDHEN, CDR2 SYDVKM. The CDR3 sequence is 14 residues long. V lost 4 bases, J lost 5 bases, and 11 bases lay in between.

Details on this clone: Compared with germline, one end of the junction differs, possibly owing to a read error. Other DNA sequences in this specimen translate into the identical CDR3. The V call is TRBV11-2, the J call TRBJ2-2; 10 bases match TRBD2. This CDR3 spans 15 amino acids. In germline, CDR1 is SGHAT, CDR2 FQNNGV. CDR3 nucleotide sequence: TGCGTCAGCAGAATAGCGGGAGGAAACACCGGGGAGCTGTTTTTT. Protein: CVSRIAGGNTGELFF.

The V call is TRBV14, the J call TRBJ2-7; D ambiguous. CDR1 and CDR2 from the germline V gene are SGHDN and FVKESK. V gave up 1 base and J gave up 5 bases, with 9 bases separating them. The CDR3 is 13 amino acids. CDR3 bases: TGTGCCAGCAGCCAAGGTCAGGTCCACGAGCAGTACTTC. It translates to CASSQGQVHEQYF.

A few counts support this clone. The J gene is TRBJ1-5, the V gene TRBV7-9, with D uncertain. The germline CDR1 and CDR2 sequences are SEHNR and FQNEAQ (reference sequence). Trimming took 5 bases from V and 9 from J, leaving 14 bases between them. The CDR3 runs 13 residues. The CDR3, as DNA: TGTGCCAGCAGCCACGACACGTCCGGGCCCCAGCATTTT. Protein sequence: CASSHDTSGPQHF.

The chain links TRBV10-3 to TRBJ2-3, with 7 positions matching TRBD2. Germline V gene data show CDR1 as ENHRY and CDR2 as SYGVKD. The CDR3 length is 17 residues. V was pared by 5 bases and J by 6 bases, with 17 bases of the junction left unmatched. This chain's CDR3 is CAISPNPAGLQADTQYF. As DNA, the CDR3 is TGTGCCATCAGTCCAAACCCAGCGGGACTACAGGCCGATACGCAGTATTTT.

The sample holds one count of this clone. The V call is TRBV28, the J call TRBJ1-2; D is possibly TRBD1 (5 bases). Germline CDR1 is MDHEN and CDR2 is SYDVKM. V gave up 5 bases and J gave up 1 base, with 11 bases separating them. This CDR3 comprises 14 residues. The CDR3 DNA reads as TGTGCCAGCAGTGGCGGGGCCAATAACTATGGCTACACCTTC. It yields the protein CASSGGANNYGYTF.

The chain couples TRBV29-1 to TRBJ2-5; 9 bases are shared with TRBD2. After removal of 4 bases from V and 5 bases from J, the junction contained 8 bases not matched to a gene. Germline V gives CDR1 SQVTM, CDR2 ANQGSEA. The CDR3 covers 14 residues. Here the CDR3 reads CSVARGGLQETQYF. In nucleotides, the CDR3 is TGCAGCGTTGCGCGGGGGGGCCTTCAGGAGACCCAGTACTTC.

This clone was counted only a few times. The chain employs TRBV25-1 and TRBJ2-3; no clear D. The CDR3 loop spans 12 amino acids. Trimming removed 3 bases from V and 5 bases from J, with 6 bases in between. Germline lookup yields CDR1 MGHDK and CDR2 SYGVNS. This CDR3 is CASSDFIDTQYF. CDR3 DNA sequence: TGTGCCAGCAGTGATTTTATAGATACGCAGTATTTT.

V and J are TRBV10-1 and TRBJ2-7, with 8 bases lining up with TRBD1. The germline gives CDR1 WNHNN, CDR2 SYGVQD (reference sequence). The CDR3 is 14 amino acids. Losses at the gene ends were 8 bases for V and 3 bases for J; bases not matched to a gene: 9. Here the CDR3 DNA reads TGCGCCAGCGGCCAAGACAGGGGAGTCTACGAGCAGTACTTC. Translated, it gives CASGQDRGVYEQYF.

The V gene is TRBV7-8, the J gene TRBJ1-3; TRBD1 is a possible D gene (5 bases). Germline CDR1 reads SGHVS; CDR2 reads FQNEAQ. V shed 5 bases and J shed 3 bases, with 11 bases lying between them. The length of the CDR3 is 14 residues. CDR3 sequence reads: CASSPQGSGNTIYF. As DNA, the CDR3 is TGTGCCAGCAGCCCCCAGGGTAGTGGAAACACCATATATTTT.

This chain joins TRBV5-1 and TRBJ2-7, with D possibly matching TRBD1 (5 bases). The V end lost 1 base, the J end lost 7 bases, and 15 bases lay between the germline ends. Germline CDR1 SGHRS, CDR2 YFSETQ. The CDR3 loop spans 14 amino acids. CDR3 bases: TGCGCCAGCAGCTTGATCCCAGGGCCTAATGAGCAGTACTTC. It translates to CASSLIPGPNEQYF.

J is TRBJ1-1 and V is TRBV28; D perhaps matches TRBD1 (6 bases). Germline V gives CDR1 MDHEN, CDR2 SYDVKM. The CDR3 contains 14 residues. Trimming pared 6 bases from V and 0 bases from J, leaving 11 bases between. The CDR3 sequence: CASSPGDMNTEAFF. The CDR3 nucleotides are TGTGCCAGCAGCCCCGGGGACATGAACACTGAAGCTTTCTTT.

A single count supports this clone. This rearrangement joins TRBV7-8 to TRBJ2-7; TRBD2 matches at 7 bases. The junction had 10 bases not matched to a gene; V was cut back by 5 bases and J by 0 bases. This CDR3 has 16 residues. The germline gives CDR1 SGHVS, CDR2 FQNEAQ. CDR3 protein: CASSTSPASGSYEQYF. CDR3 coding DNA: TGTGCCAGCAGCACCTCTCCCGCTAGCGGCTCCTACGAGCAGTACTTC. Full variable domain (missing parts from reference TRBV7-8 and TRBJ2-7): GAGVSQSPRYKVAKRGQDVALRCDPISGHVSLFWYQQALGQGPEFLTYFQNEAQLDKSGLPSDRFFAERPEGSVSTLKIQRTQQEDSAVYLCASSTSPASGSYEQYFGPGTRLTVT.